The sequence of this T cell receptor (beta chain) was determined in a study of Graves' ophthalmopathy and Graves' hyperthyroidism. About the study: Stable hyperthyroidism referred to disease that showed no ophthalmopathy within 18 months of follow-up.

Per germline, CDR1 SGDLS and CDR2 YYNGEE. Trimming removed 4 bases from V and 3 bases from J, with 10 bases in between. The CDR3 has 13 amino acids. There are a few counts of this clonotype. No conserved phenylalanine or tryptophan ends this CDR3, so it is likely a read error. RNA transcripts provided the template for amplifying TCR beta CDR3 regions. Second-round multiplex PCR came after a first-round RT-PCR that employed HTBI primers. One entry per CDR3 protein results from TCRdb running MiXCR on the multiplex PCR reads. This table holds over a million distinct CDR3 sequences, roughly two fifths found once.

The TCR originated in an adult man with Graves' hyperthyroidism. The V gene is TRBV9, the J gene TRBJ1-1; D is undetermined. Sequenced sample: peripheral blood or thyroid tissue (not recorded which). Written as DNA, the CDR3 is TGTGCCAGCAGCCAAGAAAGGTACACTGAAGCTTTCCTT. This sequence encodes CASSQERYTEAFL.